These 19 T cell receptor beta chains were all obtained from the same sample, sequenced in a study of T cells in Graves' hyperthyroidism and ophthalmopathy. The TCR beta CDR3 regions underwent amplification using RNA transcripts as the source. In the first-round RT-PCR of the TCR CDR3, the HTBI primer set was used. One entry per CDR3 protein results from TCRdb running MiXCR on the multiplex PCR reads. The sample lists 500,000 to 550,000 distinct CDR3 sequences, 15% to 20% occurring once. The specimen sequenced was blood. These receptors were taken from a middle-aged man with Graves' ophthalmopathy.

The chain carries TRBV5-1 and TRBJ2-3; a weak D match, TRBD2 (5 bases). The V end was cut by 2 bases, the J end by 5 bases, with 12 bases between. Germline V gene sequence: CDR1 SGHRS, CDR2 YFSETQ. The CDR3 covers 14 residues. This chain's CDR3 is CASSLRGMLDTQYF. In DNA, the CDR3 is TGCGCCAGCAGCTTACGGGGAATGTTAGATACGCAGTATTTT.

This clonotype turned up a few times. The chain recombines TRBV12-3 or TRBV12-4 with TRBJ2-6; the D is unclear. There are 13 residues in the CDR3. The V end was cut by 2 bases, the J end by 4 bases, with 3 bases between. In DNA form, the CDR3 reads TGTGCCAGCAGTTTAAGGGGGGCCAACGTCCTGACTTTC. Protein product: CASSLRGANVLTF.

This clonotype has a handful of counts. The CDR3 bases are TGTGCCATCAGTGAGGTGGACGAGCAGTACTTC. Translating it yields CAISEVDEQYF. This sequence joins TRBV10-3 and TRBJ2-7; D gene uncertain. The CDR3 totals 11 residues. V was trimmed by 2 bases and J by 5 bases, leaving 4 bases between them. The germline V gene has CDR1 ENHRY and CDR2 SYGVKD.

This clonotype showed up just a few times. The chain is built from TRBV18 and TRBJ2-7; 11 nucleotides align to TRBD2. CDR1 is KGHSH, CDR2 LQKENI, per germline. There are 17 residues in the CDR3. J was trimmed by 2 bases and V by 3 bases; bases with no gene match: 9. CDR3 in DNA: TGTGCCAGCTCACCCCGTCTAGCGGGAGGAACGACCTACGAGCAGTACTTC. It specifies CASSPRLAGGTTYEQYF.

This rearrangement joins TRBV20-1 to TRBJ2-2, with D hard to call. CDR1 is DFQATT, CDR2 SNEGSKA, per germline (reference sequence). The V end lost 0 bases, the J end lost 0 bases, and 8 bases lay between the germline ends. The CDR3 runs to 15 residues. The CDR3 nucleotides read TGCAGTGCTAGAGATCACGACGCGAACACCGGGGAGCTGTTTTTT. It yields the protein CSARDHDANTGELFF.

The chain has TRBV9 and TRBJ1-1; D is unresolved. V lost 1 base and J lost 7, with 8 bases in between. Germline V lookup: CDR1 SGDLS, CDR2 YYNGEE. The CDR3 is 12 residues long. The CDR3, as DNA: TGTGCCAGCAGCGTATCGGTGGGTGAAGCTTTCTTT. It codes for CASSVSVGEAFF.

This clonotype was observed a few times. V is TRBV6-2 or TRBV6-3 and J is TRBJ2-7; no definite D call. Germline CDR1 is MNHEY and CDR2 is SVGEGT. The V end was cut by 1 base, the J end by 1 base, with 2 bases between. The CDR3 is 12 amino acids. CDR3 protein: CASSYWSYEQYF. The CDR3 DNA sequence: TGTGCCAGCAGTTACTGGTCCTACGAGCAGTACTTC.

The chain uses TRBV29-1 and TRBJ2-1, with 13 nucleotides matching TRBD2. Per the germline V gene, CDR1 is SQVTM and CDR2 is ANQGSEA. V lost 2 bases, J lost 7 bases, and 11 bases stayed unmatched. This CDR3 has 17 residues. As DNA, the CDR3 is TGCAGCGTTGAACACGGACTAGCGGGAGTAGTTGATAATGAGCAGTTCTTC. This encodes CSVEHGLAGVVDNEQFF.

A few counts support this clonotype. The CDR3 region has the DNA TGTGCCAGCAGCGTGGGGTTGGGTTTAGAGACCCAGTACTTC. Translating gives CASSVGLGLETQYF. This sequence joins TRBV9 and TRBJ2-5; no definite D call. From germline, CDR1 is SGDLS and CDR2 YYNGEE. V was clipped by 2 bases and J by 4 bases, with 12 bases between them. This CDR3 has 14 amino acids.

This clonotype was detected many times. The V call is TRBV15, the J call TRBJ1-1; the match to TRBD1 covers 11 bases. Looked up from germline, CDR1 is LNHNV and CDR2 is YYDKDF (reference sequence). The CDR3 loop spans 18 amino acids. V trimming: 1 base; J trimming: 5 bases; junction bases outside the gene matches: 12. CDR3 sequence (DNA): TGTGCCACCAGCAGAGGAGGTTTCGGGACAGGGGGTTGGACTGAAGCTTTCTTT. Encoded protein: CATSRGGFGTGGWTEAFF.

The V call is TRBV12-3 or TRBV12-4, the J call TRBJ2-2, with D tentatively TRBD2 (5 bases). V shed 7 bases and J shed 6 bases, with 15 bases lying between them. CDR3 length equals 14 residues. The chain's CDR3 is CASTPSGRPGELFF. Here the CDR3 DNA reads TGTGCCAGCACCCCCAGCGGCAGGCCCGGGGAGCTGTTTTTT.

This clonotype showed up many times. Compared with germline, one end of the junction differs, possibly owing to a read error. The CDR3 loop reads CASSPREEQYF. CDR3 nucleotides: TGCGCCAGCTCGCCCCGGGAGGAGCAGTACTTC. The rearrangement links TRBV2 to TRBJ2-7, with D possibly being TRBD2 (6 bases). The CDR3 length is 11 residues. Germline-derived CDR1 and CDR2 are SNHLY and FYNNEI.

This clonotype appeared a few times. The chain carries TRBV4-2 and TRBJ2-7, with 12 nucleotides matching TRBD1. Per the germline V gene, CDR1 is LGHNA and CDR2 is YNFKEQ. V lost 0 bases to trimming and J lost 5 bases; unmatched junction nucleotides: 2. This CDR3 is 15 amino acids long. The CDR3 loop reads CASSQDGTGGNEQYF. The DNA of the CDR3 is TGTGCCAGCAGCCAAGACGGGACAGGGGGCAACGAGCAGTACTTC.

This clonotype was picked up many times. CDR3 residues: CASSERSGQETQYF. CDR3 in DNA: TGTGCCAGCAGTGAGAGGTCGGGCCAAGAGACCCAGTACTTC. The chain recombines TRBV2 with TRBJ2-5; D is unresolved. V was clipped by 3 bases and J by 1 base, with 9 bases between them. The CDR3 runs to 14 residues. Germline V gene data show CDR1 as SNHLY and CDR2 as FYNNEI.

This clonotype showed up many times. J is TRBJ2-2 and V is TRBV7-8, with D maybe TRBD1 (5 bases). Looked up from germline, CDR1 is SGHVS and CDR2 is FQNEAQ. The CDR3 spans 16 residues. Deletions cut 0 bases from V and 1 base from J, with 9 bases between. As DNA, the CDR3 is TGTGCCAGCAGCTTAGCGCGACAGATGAACACCGGGGAGCTGTTTTTT. Amino acids: CASSLARQMNTGELFF.

The rearrangement links TRBV28 to TRBJ1-1; TRBD1 agrees at 7 bases. Germline CDR1 is MDHEN and CDR2 is SYDVKM. The CDR3 is 13 residues long. The trim removed 8 bases at V and 3 bases at J, leaving 6 bases unmatched. CDR3 DNA: TGTGCCAGCGTACCAGGGGGTGACACTGAAGCTTTCTTT. It encodes CASVPGGDTEAFF.

The table lists this clonotype with many counts. The genes are TRBV2 and TRBJ2-5, with a weak D call TRBD1 (5 bases). Germline assignment: CDR1 SNHLY and CDR2 FYNNEI. This CDR3 comprises 14 residues. The V end was cut by 4 bases, the J end by 1 base, with 10 bases between. CDR3 bases: TGTGCCAGCAGTGGAAAGACAGCCCAAGAGACCCAGTACTTC. It codes for CASSGKTAQETQYF.

This clonotype has more than one count but fewer than ten. The chain joins TRBV5-5 to TRBJ1-5, with D possibly matching TRBD1 (6 bases). Germline CDR1 reads SGHKS; CDR2 reads YYEKEE (reference sequence). With 4 bases removed from V and 3 bases from J, the gap between germline ends came to 14 bases. This CDR3 is 15 amino acids long. The CDR3 loop reads CASSGGQGFNQPQHF. In DNA form, the CDR3 reads TGTGCCAGCAGCGGGGGGCAGGGGTTCAATCAGCCCCAGCATTTT.

This clonotype was counted a few times. V and J are TRBV12-3 or TRBV12-4 and TRBJ1-5; a weak D match, TRBD1 (5 bases). The CDR3 has 14 amino acids. Between the trimmed V and J ends, which lost 6 bases and 7 bases, there was a span of 16 bases. CDR3 DNA: TGTGCCAGCAGGACCGGGGGTTTTAACCAGCCCCAGCATTTT. It specifies CASRTGGFNQPQHF.